The clone carrying this TCR beta chain has only one observation. Antigen specificity is unknown. This sample stems from a study of T-cell memory formation after mild COVID-19. V was trimmed by 6 bases and J by 2 bases, leaving 13 bases between them. CDR3 length: 14 amino acids. General observations from the study: The main location of contracting CD4+ clones was CM and EM, and that of contracting CD8+ clones was EMRA.

TCRdb reprocessed the 5' RACE reads with MiXCR, giving one entry per CDR3 protein. The sample holds 360,000 or so distinct CDR3 sequences, 25% to 30% seen once. The sequence was obtained from an adult woman who had mild COVID-19 (a few samples of this study predate the infection). Cell type and time point are not known. The chain carries TRBV12-3 or TRBV12-4 and TRBJ1-1; D remains unclear. Sample: PBMCs or a T cell subset sorted from them (not recorded which). CDR3 residues: CASSPSRYNTEAFF. CDR3 sequence (DNA): TGTGCCAGCAGCCCCTCGCGGTACAACACTGAAGCTTTCTTT.